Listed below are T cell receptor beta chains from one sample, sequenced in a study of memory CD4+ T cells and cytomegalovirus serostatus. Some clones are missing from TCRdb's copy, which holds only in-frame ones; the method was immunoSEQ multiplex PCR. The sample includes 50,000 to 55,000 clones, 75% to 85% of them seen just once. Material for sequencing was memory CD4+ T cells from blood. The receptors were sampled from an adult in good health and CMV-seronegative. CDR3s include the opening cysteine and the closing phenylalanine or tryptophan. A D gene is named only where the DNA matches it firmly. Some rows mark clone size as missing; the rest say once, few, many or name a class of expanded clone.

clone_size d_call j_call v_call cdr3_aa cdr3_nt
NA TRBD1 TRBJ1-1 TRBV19 CASETGTGFENTEAFF TGTGCCAGCGAAACCGGGACAGGGTTTGAGAACACTGAAGCTTTCTTT
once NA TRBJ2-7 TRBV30 CAWSGPREQYF TGTGCCTGGAGTGGTCCTCGCGAGCAGTACTTC
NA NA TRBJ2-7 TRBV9 CASSVLVDSSYEQYF TGTGCCAGCAGCGTATTGGTGGACAGCTCCTACGAGCAGTACTTC
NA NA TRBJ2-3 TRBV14 CASRPGGTDTQYF TGTGCCAGCAGACCAGGGGGGACAGATACGCAGTATTTT
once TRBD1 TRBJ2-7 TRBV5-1 CASSLAPGQGYEQYF TGCGCCAGCAGCTTGGCACCGGGACAGGGGTATGAGCAGTACTTC
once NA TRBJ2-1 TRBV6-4 CASSDRGEQFF TGTGCCAGCAGTGACAGGGGGGAGCAGTTCTTC
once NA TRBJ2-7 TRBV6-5 CASSYSGKRPYEQYF TGTGCCAGCAGTTACTCTGGTAAGAGGCCCTACGAGCAGTACTTC
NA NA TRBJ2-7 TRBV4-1 CASSQDRGGDYEQYF TGCGCCAGCAGCCAAGATAGAGGGGGAGACTACGAGCAGTACTTC
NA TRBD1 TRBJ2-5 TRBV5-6 CASSSSGTGYQETQYF TGTGCCAGCAGCTCCTCCGGGACAGGGTACCAAGAGACCCAGTACTTC
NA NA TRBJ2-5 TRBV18 CASSPLGLADQETQYF TGTGCCAGCTCACCCCTGGGTTTAGCGGATCAAGAGACCCAGTACTTC
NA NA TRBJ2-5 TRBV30 CAWSLAGRTRGETQYF TGTGCCTGGAGTCTCGCCGGCAGAACTAGAGGGGAGACCCAGTACTTC
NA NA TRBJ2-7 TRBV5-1 CASSLSYGTEQYF TGCGCCAGCAGCTTAAGTTACGGGACGGAGCAGTACTTC
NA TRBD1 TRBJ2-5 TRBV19 CASSTAGGETQYF TGTGCCAGTAGTACAGCAGGGGGAGAGACCCAGTACTTC
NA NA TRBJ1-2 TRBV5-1 CASSSPGSEGGYGYTF TGCGCCAGCAGCTCCCCGGGGAGCGAGGGGGGCTATGGCTACACCTTC
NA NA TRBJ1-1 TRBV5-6 CASSRGSASLEAFF TGTGCCAGCAGCCGCGGGAGCGCGTCTCTTGAAGCTTTCTTT
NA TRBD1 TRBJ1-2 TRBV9 CASSVDQGGYGYTF TGTGCCAGCAGCGTAGATCAGGGGGGCTATGGCTACACCTTC
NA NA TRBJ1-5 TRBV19 CASSISGVQPQHF TGTGCCAGTAGTATTTCGGGGGTTCAGCCCCAGCATTTT
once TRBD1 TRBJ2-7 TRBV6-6 CASRPDRETYEQYF TGTGCCAGCAGACCGGACAGGGAAACCTACGAGCAGTACTTC
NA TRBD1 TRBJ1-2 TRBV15 CATSRDYPTGAYGYTF TGTGCCACCAGCAGAGACTACCCGACAGGGGCCTATGGCTACACCTTC
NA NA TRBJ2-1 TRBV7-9 CASSAYGVGASSYNEQFF TGTGCCAGCAGCGCTTATGGTGTCGGGGCGAGCTCCTACAATGAGCAGTTCTTC
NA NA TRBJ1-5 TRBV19 CASSISPPTEGQPQHF TGTGCCAGTAGTATCAGTCCACCCACGGAGGGTCAGCCCCAGCATTTT
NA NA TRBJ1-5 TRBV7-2 CASSFGGISNQPQHF TGTGCCAGCAGCTTTGGCGGGATTAGCAATCAGCCCCAGCATTTT
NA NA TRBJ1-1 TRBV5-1 CASSFSGVNTEAFF TGCGCCAGCAGCTTCAGCGGGGTGAACACTGAAGCTTTCTTT